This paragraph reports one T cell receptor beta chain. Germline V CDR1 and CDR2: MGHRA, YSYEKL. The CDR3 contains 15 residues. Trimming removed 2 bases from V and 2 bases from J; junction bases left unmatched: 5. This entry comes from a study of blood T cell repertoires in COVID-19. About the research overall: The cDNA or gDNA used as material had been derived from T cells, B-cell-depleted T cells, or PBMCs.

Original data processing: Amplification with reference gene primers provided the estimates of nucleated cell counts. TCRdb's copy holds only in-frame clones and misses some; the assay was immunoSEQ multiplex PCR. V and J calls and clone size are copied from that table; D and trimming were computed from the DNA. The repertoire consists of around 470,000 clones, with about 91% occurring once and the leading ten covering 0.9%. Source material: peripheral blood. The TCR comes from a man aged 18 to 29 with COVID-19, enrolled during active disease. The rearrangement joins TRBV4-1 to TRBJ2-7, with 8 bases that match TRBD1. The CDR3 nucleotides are TGCGCCAGCAGCCAATGGGGCAGGGGGCCCTACGAGCAGTACTTC. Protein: CASSQWGRGPYEQYF.